This TCR beta chain is from a study of glioma-infiltrating T cells. Study details: Dexamethasone exposure before glioma surgery was limited to six or fewer days. General study results and limits: Gliomas, especially low-grade, showed above-expected tissue-blood divergence; non-neoplastic patients showed below. Patients with low tissue-blood divergence carried a signature set of shared blood CDR3 motifs. Only very few CDR3 sequences appeared in both tissue and blood.

Worth noting for this clonotype: Its matching antigen is unknown.

The CDR3 length is 14 residues. With 5 bases removed from V and 5 bases from J, the gap between germline ends came to 15 bases. Germline CDR1 SGHTA, CDR2 FQGNSA. TCR alpha and beta CDR3 regions were amplified from RNA using iRepertoire nested multiplex PCR. TCRdb re-called the multiplex PCR reads with MiXCR, one entry per CDR3 protein. The sample consists of 300,000 to 450,000 distinct CDR3 sequences, about 40% of them appearing once. The TCR comes from a human donor with low-grade glioma or glioblastoma, undergoing nonglioma brain surgery, or in good health (not recorded which). The specimen was glioma tissue, nonneoplastic brain tissue, or PBMCs (not recorded which). V is TRBV7-2 and J is TRBJ2-5; no clear D gene. In DNA form, the CDR3 reads TGTGCCAGCAGCCAACCGCCCCGGTTGGAGACCCAGTACTTC. It codes for CASSQPPRLETQYF.